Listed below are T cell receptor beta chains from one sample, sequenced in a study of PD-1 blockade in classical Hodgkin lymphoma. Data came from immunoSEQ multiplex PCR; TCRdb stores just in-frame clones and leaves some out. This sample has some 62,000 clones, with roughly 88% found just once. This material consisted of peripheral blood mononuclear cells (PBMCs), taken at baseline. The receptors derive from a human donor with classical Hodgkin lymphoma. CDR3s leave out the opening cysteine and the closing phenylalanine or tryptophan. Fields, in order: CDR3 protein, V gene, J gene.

ASSLGQGWGYEQY	TRBV5-6	TRBJ2-7
ASSLGGRNTEAF	TRBV11-3	TRBJ1-1
ASSLWERGTEAF	TRBV28	TRBJ1-1
ASSQDSGGGAETQY	TRBV4-2	TRBJ2-5
ASRQHRDTINYEQY	TRBV5-4	TRBJ2-7
ASSVGQPDETQY	TRBV5-1	TRBJ2-5
ASRRIGDRDNEQF	TRBV27	TRBJ2-1
ASRAASGGSRELF	TRBV2	TRBJ2-2
ATFLHGVVNTEAF	TRBV7-9	TRBJ1-1
ASSLARRGNEKLF	TRBV7-2	TRBJ1-4
ASSFFPIETQY	TRBV5-1	TRBJ2-5
ASSEGIAGGNYNEQF	TRBV10-1	TRBJ2-1
ASSIGPGTRSGETQY	TRBV19	TRBJ2-5
ASSFGGGAGAEAF	TRBV7-2	TRBJ1-1
ASSQDPGVGYGYT	TRBV4-1	TRBJ1-2